Below, 27 T cell receptor beta chains from the same sample are listed, as sequenced in a study of CD8 T cells in Susac syndrome. RNA was extracted with the RNeasy kit, and a quantity of about 0.45 to 1 ug was reverse transcribed using random hexamers. Via MiXCR, TCRdb re-called the immunoSEQ multiplex PCR reads, giving one row per CDR3 protein. The data show roughly 150,000 distinct CDR3 sequences, approximately 95% seen once. Material: CD4+ T cells from PBMCs. The receptors shown here come from a human donor with Susac syndrome.

J is TRBJ2-1 and V is TRBV20-1; 10 nucleotides line up with TRBD1. V was pared by 2 bases and J by 6 bases, with 4 bases of the junction left unmatched. Germline V CDR1 and CDR2: DFQATT, SNEGSKA (reference sequence). The CDR3 spans 14 residues. As DNA, the CDR3 is TGCAGTGCTAGAAGGGACAGGGGAAGCAATGAGCAGTTCTTC. This gives the protein CSARRDRGSNEQFF.

This clonotype has a single count. This sequence joins TRBV5-4 and TRBJ2-2; D unclear. Between the trimmed V and J ends, which lost 4 bases and 6 bases, there was a span of 10 bases. Germline assignment: CDR1 SGHNT and CDR2 YYREEE (reference sequence). The CDR3 is 13 amino acids. CDR3 bases: TGTGCCAGCAGCGCCACATGGGCCGGGGAGCTGTTTTTT. Translating it yields CASSATWAGELFF.

J is TRBJ1-2 and V is TRBV9; D gene uncertain. The CDR3 covers 11 residues. The V gene's germline CDR1 is SGDLS and CDR2 YYNGEE. The V end was cut by 3 bases, the J end by 5 bases, with 5 bases between. The CDR3 reads CASSAEYGYTF. CDR3 bases: TGTGCCAGCAGCGCCGAATATGGCTACACCTTC.

This chain uses TRBV4-1 with TRBJ1-6, with D possibly matching TRBD1 (5 bases). The CDR3 sequence is 17 residues long. Germline loops: CDR1 MGHRA, CDR2 YSYEKL. Trimming took 0 bases from V and 0 from J, leaving 9 bases between them. The CDR3 nucleotides are TGCGCCAGCAGCCAAGATCCGGGGGGCTCCTATAATTCACCCCTCCACTTT. Translated: CASSQDPGGSYNSPLHF.

CDR3 region: CSANQRGTDTQYF. CDR3 sequence (DNA): TGCAGCGCTAACCAGAGAGGCACAGATACGCAGTATTTT. The chain joins TRBV29-1 to TRBJ2-3; D not resolved. CDR3 size: 13 residues. Germline V lookup: CDR1 SQVTM, CDR2 ANQGSEA. Trimming took off 7 bases at V and 1 base at J, with 12 bases between the two ends.

The rearrangement uses TRBV3-1 and TRBJ2-7, with D tentatively TRBD1 (5 bases). Trimming removed 6 bases at V and 2 bases at J, with 11 bases between. Germline V CDR1 and CDR2: LGHDT, YNNKEL (reference sequence). CDR3 length: 13 residues. CDR3 amino acids: CASRGQGPYEQYF. In DNA form, the CDR3 reads TGTGCCAGCAGGGGGCAAGGCCCCTACGAGCAGTACTTC.

V gene TRBV7-9 combines with J gene TRBJ1-2; D is perhaps TRBD1 (5 bases). Germline V CDR1 and CDR2: SEHNR, FQNEAQ (reference sequence). This CDR3 is 14 amino acids long. The V end was cut by 3 bases, the J end by 1 base, with 9 bases between. DNA for the CDR3: TGTGCCAGCAGCTTCGCGGGGGATAACTATGGCTACACCTTC. Translated, it gives CASSFAGDNYGYTF.

The chain is built from TRBV20-1 and TRBJ1-6, with D perhaps matching TRBD1 (6 bases). CDR1 and CDR2 from the germline V gene are DFQATT and SNEGSKA (reference sequence). Trimming cost V 4 bases and J 5 bases, with 12 bases left between them. This CDR3 has 14 residues. CDR3 region: CSATREGDNSPLHF. The CDR3 DNA is TGCAGTGCTACCAGGGAGGGGGATAATTCACCCCTCCACTTT.

This chain links TRBV5-1 with TRBJ2-5; the D gene could be TRBD1 or TRBD2 (7 bases each). This CDR3 has 14 amino acids. Looked up from germline, CDR1 is SGHRS and CDR2 is YFSETQ. Trimming took 5 bases from V and 4 from J, leaving 15 bases between them. In nucleotides, the CDR3 is TGCGCCAGCAGGCAGGGGGGGGGACGAGAGACCCAGTACTTC. Protein: CASRQGGGRETQYF.

The chain has TRBV14 and TRBJ2-5, with TRBD2 matching 11 bases. Germline V CDR1 and CDR2: SGHDN, FVKESK. The V gene end was trimmed by 6 bases and the J gene end by 4 bases; junction bases not matched to a gene: 10. The CDR3 contains 16 residues. CDR3 DNA: TGTGCCAGCAGGGGTTCCGGGACTAGCGGCGGAGAGACCCAGTACTTC. The encoded protein is CASRGSGTSGGETQYF.

The CDR3 here is CASSQRGGEEFGYTF. DNA of the CDR3: TGTGCCAGCAGCCAAAGAGGGGGGGAGGAGTTTGGCTACACCTTC. V is TRBV4-2 and J is TRBJ1-2; D is possibly TRBD1 (6 bases). The germline V and J ends were trimmed by 2 bases and 7 bases, with 17 bases remaining between them. This CDR3 is 15 amino acids long. Per the germline V gene, CDR1 is LGHNA and CDR2 is YNFKEQ.

The chain uses TRBV6-5 and TRBJ1-2, with D possibly being TRBD1 (5 bases). This CDR3 region has 15 residues. Trimming stripped 6 bases from V and 9 bases from J, with 23 bases between. CDR1 MNHEY and CDR2 SVGAGI come from the germline V gene. CDR3 coding DNA: TGTGCCAGCAGCCCCCGGAGGGAGGGGATCTCGAGCTACACCTTC. Amino acid sequence: CASSPRREGISSYTF.

This chain connects TRBV21-1 to TRBJ1-2; the DNA was not compared with TRBD1, the D call given in the table. TRBV21-1 is a documented pseudogene. The CDR3 consists of 13 residues. DNA for the CDR3: TGTGCCAGTCCCCCACAGGCGAACTATGGCTACACCTTC. Translated, it gives CASPPQANYGYTF.

The rearrangement joins TRBV12-3 or TRBV12-4 to TRBJ2-4; D possibly corresponds to TRBD2 (6 bases). With 6 bases removed from V and 8 bases from J, the gap between germline ends came to 14 bases. The CDR3 totals 13 residues. The CDR3 DNA follows: TGTGCCAGCAGAGAGAACCGGGAGCACATTCAGTACTTC. It is translated as CASRENREHIQYF.

To note about this clonotype: Mismatch with germline at one junction end may stem from a read error. The chain joins TRBV6-1 to TRBJ1-5; 8 positions agree with TRBD1. In germline, CDR1 is MNHNS, CDR2 SASEGT. The CDR3 is 15 amino acids. The chain's CDR3 is CASREAGGPKQPQHF. The CDR3 DNA follows: TGTGCCAGCAGGGAAGCAGGGGGCCCGAAACAGCCCCAGCATTTT.

This clonotype has only one observation. J is TRBJ1-6 and V is TRBV20-1; perhaps TRBD1 as D (6 bases). V was clipped by 1 base and J by 7 bases, with 17 bases between them. CDR3 length: 16 residues. From germline, CDR1 is DFQATT and CDR2 SNEGSKA (reference sequence). The CDR3 loop is CSARVIGGAANSPLHF. CDR3 bases: TGCAGTGCTAGAGTAATCGGGGGGGCGGCCAATTCACCCCTCCACTTT.

CDR3 sequence reads: CSAHRGQGEAFF. The CDR3 bases are TGCAGTGCCCACAGGGGGCAAGGTGAAGCTTTCTTT. This chain connects TRBV20-1 to TRBJ1-1; TRBD1 matches at 9 bases. The CDR3 totals 12 residues. CDR1 is DFQATT and CDR2 is SNEGSKA in the germline V gene (reference sequence). V shed 6 bases and J 7 bases; nucleotides not matched to a gene: 6.

J is TRBJ1-2 and V is TRBV5-4; D remains unclear. The ends were cut back, 0 bases at V and 8 bases at J, with 14 bases in the middle. In germline, CDR1 is SGHNT, CDR2 YYREEE (reference sequence). The CDR3 covers 14 residues. CDR3 coding DNA: TGTGCCAGCAGCTTGGAGGCAGACCCCGGAGGCTACACCTTC. Protein: CASSLEADPGGYTF.

V and J are TRBV20-1 and TRBJ2-7; 9 bases are a match to TRBD1. The V and J ends lost 5 bases and 7 bases, in that order; junction bases with no gene match: 6. The CDR3 runs 12 residues. The germline V gene encodes CDR1 DFQATT and CDR2 SNEGSKA (reference sequence). CDR3 protein: CSAGDRAGEQYF. In nucleotides, the CDR3 is TGCAGTGCTGGGGACAGGGCAGGGGAGCAGTACTTC.

The chain uses TRBV9 and TRBJ2-5, with 9 bases aligning to TRBD2. This CDR3 is built from 16 residues. CDR1 and CDR2 from the germline V gene are SGDLS and YYNGEE. Losses at the gene ends were 0 bases for V and 2 bases for J; bases not matched to a gene: 5. The CDR3 bases are TGTGCCAGCAGCGTAGGACCGACTAGCGGACAAGAGACCCAGTACTTC. It is translated as CASSVGPTSGQETQYF.

This clonotype was recorded a few times. V gene TRBV2 combines with J gene TRBJ1-1, with a tentative D call TRBD1 (6 bases). The CDR3 length is 14 residues. With 4 bases removed from V and 5 bases from J, the gap between germline ends came to 14 bases. CDR1 is SNHLY and CDR2 is FYNNEI in the germline V gene. CDR3 in amino acids: CASSGGGASTEAFF. For the CDR3, the DNA is TGTGCCAGCAGTGGTGGGGGGGCGAGTACTGAAGCTTTCTTT.

This clonotype was observed a single time. The chain recombines TRBV3-1 with TRBJ2-7, with D possibly TRBD2 on 6 matching bases. Per germline, CDR1 LGHDT and CDR2 YNNKEL (reference sequence). Trimming took off 2 bases at V and 1 base at J, with 12 bases between the two ends. The CDR3 sequence is 15 residues long. This chain's CDR3 is CASSQWEAGSYEQYF. CDR3 DNA sequence: TGTGCCAGCAGCCAATGGGAGGCAGGATCCTACGAGCAGTACTTC.

A single count supports this clonotype. The CDR3 DNA follows: TGTGCCAGCAGCCAAGCTGGGTCACTAGACAATGAGCAGTTCTTC. It translates to CASSQAGSLDNEQFF. The V and J genes are TRBV3-1 and TRBJ2-1, with D tentatively TRBD2 (5 bases). The CDR3 consists of 15 residues. Looked up from germline, CDR1 is LGHDT and CDR2 is YNNKEL (reference sequence). The V end was cut by 1 base, the J end by 5 bases, with 12 bases between.

The chain has TRBV12-3 or TRBV12-4 and TRBJ2-1, with D possibly matching TRBD1 (6 bases). This CDR3 has 15 residues. V lost 4 bases, J lost 6 bases, and 16 bases lay in between. The CDR3 loop is CASSYPSTGINEQFF. DNA for the CDR3: TGTGCCAGCAGTTACCCTTCCACAGGGATCAATGAGCAGTTCTTC.

The chain uses TRBV19 and TRBJ1-5, with no clear D. The length of the CDR3 is 12 residues. In germline, CDR1 is LNHDA, CDR2 SQIVND (reference sequence). V lost 8 bases and J lost 5, with 10 bases in between. The CDR3: CASVSDHQPQHF. DNA for the CDR3: TGTGCCAGTGTGTCAGACCATCAGCCCCAGCATTTT.

The chain combines TRBV14 with TRBJ1-2; 8 nucleotides match TRBD1. CDR1 and CDR2 from the germline V gene are SGHDN and FVKESK. The CDR3 contains 16 residues. Trimming at V came to 0 bases and at J to 3 bases, leaving 6 bases not matched to a gene. The CDR3 coding sequence is TGTGCCAGCAGCCAAGAGGGACAGGCTACTTACTATGGCTACACCTTC. It encodes CASSQEGQATYYGYTF. The complete variable domain, with remaining parts taken from reference TRBV14 and TRBJ1-2, reads EAGVTQFPSHSVIEKGQTVTLRCDPISGHDNLYWYRRVMGKEIKFLLHFVKESKQDESGMPNNRFLAERTGGTYSTLKVQPAELEDSGVYFCASSQEGQATYYGYTFGSGTRLTVV.

V gene TRBV29-1 combines with J gene TRBJ1-2; no clear D. This CDR3 is built from 13 residues. CDR1 and CDR2 (germline): SQVTM, ANQGSEA. V was clipped by 5 bases and J by 7 bases, with 17 bases between them. DNA for the CDR3: TGCAGCGTTTTGAGGGAACGGGGAAGTGGCTACACCTTC. This codes for CSVLRERGSGYTF.